Shown below are 14 T cell receptor beta chains from a single sample sequenced in a study of blood T cell repertoires in COVID-19. TCRdb's copy holds only in-frame clones and misses some; the assay was immunoSEQ multiplex PCR. The profile shows some 200,000 clones, approximately 84% of them singletons. Sequencing was done on a sample of peripheral blood. The receptors come from a man older than 75 with acute or convalescent COVID-19.

This sequence joins TRBV27 and TRBJ1-3; no firm D call. Germline CDR1 is MNHEY and CDR2 is SMNVEV (reference sequence). This CDR3 contains 15 residues. The V end was cut by 6 bases, the J end by 2 bases, with 14 bases between. CDR3 loop: CASRSRGSAGNTIYF. The CDR3 DNA reads TGTGCCAGCAGAAGCAGAGGCTCGGCTGGAAACACCATATATTTT.

V is TRBV7-8 and J is TRBJ2-6; 9 nucleotides align to TRBD1. V shed 1 base and J 2 bases; nucleotides not matched to a gene: 15. The CDR3 contains 21 residues. CDR1 and CDR2 from the germline V gene are SGHVS and FQNEAQ. The CDR3 bases are TGTGCCAGCAGCTTAGGACGGAGATACAGGGGGCAACCCCCTGGGGCCAACGTCCTGACTTTC. Its translation: CASSLGRRYRGQPPGANVLTF.

The rearrangement joins TRBV19 to TRBJ2-6, with 8 bases aligning to TRBD1. CDR3 size: 14 residues. Trimming took 6 bases from V and 3 from J; bases not matched to a gene: 1. Germline-derived CDR1 and CDR2 are LNHDA and SQIVND (reference sequence). CDR3 DNA: TGTGCCAGTAGCGACAGGGGTGGGGCCAACGTCCTGACTTTC. It yields the protein CASSDRGGANVLTF.

V and J are TRBV5-1 and TRBJ2-3; D perhaps matches TRBD2 (6 bases). The CDR3 contains 15 residues. From germline, CDR1 is SGHRS and CDR2 YFSETQ. V lost 7 bases, J lost 0 bases, and 15 bases lay in between. CDR3 sequence reads: CASFLAASSTDTQYF. CDR3 DNA sequence: TGCGCCAGCTTCTTAGCGGCATCTAGCACAGATACGCAGTATTTT.

This clone was found once. The V and J genes are TRBV5-1 and TRBJ1-2, with 7 bases that match TRBD1. The CDR3 length is 15 residues. The V and J ends lost 3 bases and 5 bases, in that order; junction bases with no gene match: 10. Germline V gene data show CDR1 as SGHRS and CDR2 as YFSETQ. The CDR3 coding sequence is TGCGCCAGCAGCTCGGGGACAGCGCGGGCTTATGGCTACACCTTC. Residues: CASSSGTARAYGYTF.

The sample holds a few counts of this clone. The chain joins TRBV2 to TRBJ2-3, with TRBD1 as a possible D gene (5 bases). The germline V and J ends were trimmed by 6 bases and 6 bases, with 16 bases remaining between them. The CDR3 contains 14 residues. The V gene's germline CDR1 is SNHLY and CDR2 FYNNEI. The DNA for the CDR3 is TGTGCCAGCAGCAAAGGGGTCCTCGGGGATACGCAGTATTTT. Protein: CASSKGVLGDTQYF.

The CDR3 region has the DNA TGTGCCAGCAGCGGACAGTGGGGGGCCAACGTCCTGACTTTC. This gives the protein CASSGQWGANVLTF. The gene calls are TRBV7-2 and TRBJ2-6; D might be TRBD1 (6 bases). V dropped 5 bases and J dropped 4 bases, with 9 bases sitting between them. Germline V gene sequence: CDR1 SGHTA, CDR2 FQGNSA. This CDR3 spans 14 amino acids.

The chain uses TRBV7-2 and TRBJ2-3; possibly TRBD1 for D (7 bases). Trimming cost V 3 bases and J 5 bases, with 12 bases left between them. CDR1 is SGHTA and CDR2 is FQGNSA in the germline V gene. The CDR3 runs 14 residues. The DNA of the CDR3 is TGTGCCAGCAGCTTCCAGGGGGGAATAGATACGCAGTATTTT. It specifies CASSFQGGIDTQYF.

V and J are TRBV7-9 and TRBJ1-1; 8 positions match TRBD1. Germline trimming cut 5 bases from V and 0 bases from J; bases unmatched to any gene: 2. CDR1 and CDR2 from the germline V gene are SEHNR and FQNEAQ (reference sequence). This CDR3 has 14 residues. The CDR3 reads CASSRGQVNTEAFF. The CDR3 DNA sequence: TGTGCCAGCAGCAGGGGACAGGTGAACACTGAAGCTTTCTTT.

The rearrangement joins TRBV21-1 to TRBJ2-7; TRBD2 was called by the table and not checked on the DNA. TRBV21-1 is noted as a pseudogene. The length of the CDR3 is 16 residues. In nucleotides, the CDR3 is TGTGCCAGCAGCAAACTCCGCGGGGGCGCGTCCTACGAGCAGTACGTC. This sequence encodes CASSKLRGGASYEQYV.

This clone was seen once. The rearrangement links TRBV6-5 to TRBJ2-2, with a possible D match to TRBD1 (5 bases). Trimming cost V 6 bases and J 1 base, with 12 bases left between them. Germline assignment: CDR1 MNHEY and CDR2 SVGAGI. The CDR3 spans 15 residues. CDR3 in DNA: TGTGCCAGCAGGAAATATAGGGGGAACACCGGGGAGCTGTTTTTT. It encodes CASRKYRGNTGELFF.

The sample holds one count of this clone. The CDR3 reads CASSGTGARNTEAFF. The DNA of the CDR3 is TGTGCCAGCAGTGGAACAGGGGCGAGGAACACTGAAGCTTTCTTT. The chain recombines TRBV28 with TRBJ1-1, with 7 bases identical to TRBD1. The germline gives CDR1 MDHEN, CDR2 SYDVKM. Losses at the gene ends were 5 bases for V and 1 base for J; bases not matched to a gene: 7. This CDR3 region has 15 residues.

The chain recombines TRBV6-5 with TRBJ1-4; D is unresolved. Germline CDR1 and CDR2: MNHEY and SVGAGI. This CDR3 is 15 amino acids long. Trimming took off 8 bases at V and 2 bases at J, with 15 bases between the two ends. CDR3 protein: CASAYNPGTNEKLFF. The DNA of the CDR3 is TGTGCCAGCGCCTATAATCCCGGGACTAATGAAAAACTGTTTTTT.

Only one count was recorded for this clone. The chain is built from TRBV19 and TRBJ2-5; D unclear. The CDR3 is 11 residues long. The germline CDR1 and CDR2 sequences are LNHDA and SQIVND (reference sequence). The V end lost 3 bases, the J end lost 5 bases, and 4 bases lay between the germline ends. Written as DNA, the CDR3 is TGTGCCAGTAGTATCTTGGAGACCCAGTACTTC. Residues: CASSILETQYF. The whole variable domain, remainder taken from reference TRBV19 and TRBJ2-5, is DGGITQSPKYLFRKEGQNVTLSCEQNLNHDAMYWYRQDPGQGLRLIYYSQIVNDFQKGDIAEGYSVSREKKESFPLTVTSAQKNPTAFYLCASSILETQYFGPGTRLLVL.